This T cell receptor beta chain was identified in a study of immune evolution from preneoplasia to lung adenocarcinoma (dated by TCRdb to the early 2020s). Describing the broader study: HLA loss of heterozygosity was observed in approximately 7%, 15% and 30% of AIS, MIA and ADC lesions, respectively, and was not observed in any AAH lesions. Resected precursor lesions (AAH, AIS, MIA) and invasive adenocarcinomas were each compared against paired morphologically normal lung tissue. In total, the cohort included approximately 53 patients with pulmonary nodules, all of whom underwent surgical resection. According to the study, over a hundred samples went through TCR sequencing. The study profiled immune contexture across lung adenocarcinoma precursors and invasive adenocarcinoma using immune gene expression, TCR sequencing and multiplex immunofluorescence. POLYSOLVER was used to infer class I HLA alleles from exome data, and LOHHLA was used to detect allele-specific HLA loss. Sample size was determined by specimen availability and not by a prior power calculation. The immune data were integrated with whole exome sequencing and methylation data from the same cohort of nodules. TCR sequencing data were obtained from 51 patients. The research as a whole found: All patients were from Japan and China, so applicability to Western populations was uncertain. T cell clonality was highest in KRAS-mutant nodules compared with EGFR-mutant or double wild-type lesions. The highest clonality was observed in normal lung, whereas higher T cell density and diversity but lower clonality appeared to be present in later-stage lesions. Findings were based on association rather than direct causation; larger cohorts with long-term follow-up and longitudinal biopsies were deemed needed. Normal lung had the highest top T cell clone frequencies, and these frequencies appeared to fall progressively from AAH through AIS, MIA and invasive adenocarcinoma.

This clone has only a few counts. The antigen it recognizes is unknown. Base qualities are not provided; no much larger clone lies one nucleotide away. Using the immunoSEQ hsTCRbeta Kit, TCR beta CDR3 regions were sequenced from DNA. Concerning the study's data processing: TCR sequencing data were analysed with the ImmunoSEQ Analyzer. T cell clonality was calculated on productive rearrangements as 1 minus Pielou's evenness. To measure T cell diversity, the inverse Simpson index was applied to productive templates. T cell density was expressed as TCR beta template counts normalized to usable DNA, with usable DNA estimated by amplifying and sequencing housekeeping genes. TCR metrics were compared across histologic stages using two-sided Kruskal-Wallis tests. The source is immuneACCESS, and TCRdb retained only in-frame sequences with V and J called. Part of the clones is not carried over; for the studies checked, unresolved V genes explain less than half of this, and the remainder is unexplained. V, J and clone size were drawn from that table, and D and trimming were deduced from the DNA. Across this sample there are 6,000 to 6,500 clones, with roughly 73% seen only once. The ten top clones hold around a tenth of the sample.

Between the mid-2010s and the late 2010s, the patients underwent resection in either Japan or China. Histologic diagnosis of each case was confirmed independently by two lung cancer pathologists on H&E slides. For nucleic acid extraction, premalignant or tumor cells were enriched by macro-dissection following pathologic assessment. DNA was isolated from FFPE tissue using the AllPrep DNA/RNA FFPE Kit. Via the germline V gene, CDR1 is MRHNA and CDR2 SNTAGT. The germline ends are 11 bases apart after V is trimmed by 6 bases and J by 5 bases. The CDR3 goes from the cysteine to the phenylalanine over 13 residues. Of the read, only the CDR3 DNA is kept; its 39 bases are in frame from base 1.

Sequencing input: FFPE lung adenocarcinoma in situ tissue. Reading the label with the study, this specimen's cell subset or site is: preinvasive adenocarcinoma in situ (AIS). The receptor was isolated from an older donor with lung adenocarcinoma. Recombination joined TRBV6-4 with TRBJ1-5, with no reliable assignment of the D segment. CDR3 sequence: CASSLGRDQPQHF. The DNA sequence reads TGTGCCAGCAGCCTCGGACGGGATCAGCCCCAGCATTTT.